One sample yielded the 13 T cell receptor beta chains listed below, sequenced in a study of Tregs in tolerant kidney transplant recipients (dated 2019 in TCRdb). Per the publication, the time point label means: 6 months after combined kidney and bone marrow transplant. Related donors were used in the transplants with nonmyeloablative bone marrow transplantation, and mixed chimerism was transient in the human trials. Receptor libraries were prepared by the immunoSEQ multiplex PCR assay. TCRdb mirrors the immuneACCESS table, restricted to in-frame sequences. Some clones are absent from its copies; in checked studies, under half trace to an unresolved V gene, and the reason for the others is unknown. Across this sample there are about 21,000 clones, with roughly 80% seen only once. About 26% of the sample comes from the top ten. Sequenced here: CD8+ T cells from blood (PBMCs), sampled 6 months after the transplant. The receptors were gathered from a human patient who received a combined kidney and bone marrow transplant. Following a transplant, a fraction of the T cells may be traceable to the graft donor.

CDR3 sequence reads: CAGGTSEYNEQFF. In nucleotides, the CDR3 is TGTGCAGGTGGGACTAGCGAGTACAATGAGCAGTTCTTC. The V and J genes are TRBV7-9 and TRBJ2-1; 10 positions match TRBD2. Germline CDR1 reads SEHNR; CDR2 reads FQNEAQ (reference sequence). The length of the CDR3 is 13 residues.

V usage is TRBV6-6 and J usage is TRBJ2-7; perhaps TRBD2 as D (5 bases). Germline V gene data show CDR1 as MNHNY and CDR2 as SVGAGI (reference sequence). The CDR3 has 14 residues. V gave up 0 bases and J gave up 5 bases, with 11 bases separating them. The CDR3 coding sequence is TGTGCCAGCAGTTACTCGTCCGGGGTCCACGAGCAGTACTTC. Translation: CASSYSSGVHEQYF.

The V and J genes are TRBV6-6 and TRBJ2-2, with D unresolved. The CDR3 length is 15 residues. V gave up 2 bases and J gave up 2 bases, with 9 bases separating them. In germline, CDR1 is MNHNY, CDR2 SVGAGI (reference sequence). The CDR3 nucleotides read TGTGCCAGCAGTTACATCCCTATCAACACCGGGGAGCTGTTTTTT. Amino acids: CASSYIPINTGELFF.

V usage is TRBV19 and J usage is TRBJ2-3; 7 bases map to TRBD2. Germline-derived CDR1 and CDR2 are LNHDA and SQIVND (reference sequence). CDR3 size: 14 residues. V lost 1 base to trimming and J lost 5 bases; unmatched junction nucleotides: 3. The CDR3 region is CASSIGGGKDTQYF. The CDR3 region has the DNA TGTGCCAGTAGTATAGGGGGGGGTAAAGATACGCAGTATTTT.

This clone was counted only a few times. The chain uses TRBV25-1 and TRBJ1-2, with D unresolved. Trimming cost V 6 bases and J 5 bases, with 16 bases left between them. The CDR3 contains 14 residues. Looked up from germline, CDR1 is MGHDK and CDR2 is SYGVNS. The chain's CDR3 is CASSVGGGEYGYTF. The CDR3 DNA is TGTGCCAGCAGCGTAGGCGGAGGAGAGTATGGCTACACCTTC.

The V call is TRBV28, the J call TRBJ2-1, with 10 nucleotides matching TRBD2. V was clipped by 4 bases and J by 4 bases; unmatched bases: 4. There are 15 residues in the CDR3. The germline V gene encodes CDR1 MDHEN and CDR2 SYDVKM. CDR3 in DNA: TGTGCCAGCAGTTCCCGGACTAGCGGATACAATGAGCAGTTCTTC. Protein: CASSSRTSGYNEQFF.

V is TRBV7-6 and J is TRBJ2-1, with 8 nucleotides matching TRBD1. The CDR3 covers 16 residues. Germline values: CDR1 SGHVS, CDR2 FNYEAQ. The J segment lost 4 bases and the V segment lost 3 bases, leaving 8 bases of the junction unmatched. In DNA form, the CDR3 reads TGTGCCAGCAGCTTCGGACAGGGTTTAGGATACAATGAGCAGTTCTTC. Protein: CASSFGQGLGYNEQFF.

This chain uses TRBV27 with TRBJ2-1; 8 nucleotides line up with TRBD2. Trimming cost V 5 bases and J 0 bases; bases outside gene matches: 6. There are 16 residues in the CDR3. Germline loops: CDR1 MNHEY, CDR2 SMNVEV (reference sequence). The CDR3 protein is CASSESGGSSYNEQFF. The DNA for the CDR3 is TGTGCCAGCAGTGAAAGCGGGGGAAGCTCCTACAATGAGCAGTTCTTC.

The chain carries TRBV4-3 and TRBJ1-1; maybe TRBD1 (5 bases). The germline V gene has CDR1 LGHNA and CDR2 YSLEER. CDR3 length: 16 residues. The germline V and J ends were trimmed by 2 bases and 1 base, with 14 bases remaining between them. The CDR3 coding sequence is TGCGCCAGCAGCCAAAAGTGGGTCCAGGGGAACACTGAAGCTTTCTTT. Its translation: CASSQKWVQGNTEAFF.

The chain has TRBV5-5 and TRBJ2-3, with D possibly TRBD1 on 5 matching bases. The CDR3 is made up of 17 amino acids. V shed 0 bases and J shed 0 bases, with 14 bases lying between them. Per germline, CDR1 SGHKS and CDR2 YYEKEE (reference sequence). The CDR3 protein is CASSLGAYRSSTDTQYF. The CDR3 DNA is TGTGCCAGCAGCTTGGGGGCCTACAGGTCTAGCACAGATACGCAGTATTTT.

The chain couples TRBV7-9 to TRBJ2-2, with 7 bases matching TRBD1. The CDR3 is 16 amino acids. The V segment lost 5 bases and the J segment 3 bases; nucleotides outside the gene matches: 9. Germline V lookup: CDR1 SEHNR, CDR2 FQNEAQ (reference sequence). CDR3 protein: CASSPNPGQYTGELFF. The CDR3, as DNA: TGTGCCAGCAGCCCGAACCCGGGACAGTACACCGGGGAGCTGTTTTTT.

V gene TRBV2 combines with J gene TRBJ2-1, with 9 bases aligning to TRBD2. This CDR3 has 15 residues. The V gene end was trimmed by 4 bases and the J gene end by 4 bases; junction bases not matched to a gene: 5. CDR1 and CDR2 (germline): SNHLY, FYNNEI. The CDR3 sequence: CASSGGTSHYNEQFF. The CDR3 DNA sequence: TGTGCCAGCAGTGGAGGGACTAGCCATTACAATGAGCAGTTCTTC.

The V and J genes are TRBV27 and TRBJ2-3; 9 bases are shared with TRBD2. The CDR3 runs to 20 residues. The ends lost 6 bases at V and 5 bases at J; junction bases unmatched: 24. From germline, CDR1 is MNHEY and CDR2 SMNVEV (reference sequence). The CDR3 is CASRSSHSGSTGVTQDTQYF. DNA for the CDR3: TGTGCCAGCAGATCCTCCCATAGCGGGAGTACTGGGGTAACACAAGATACGCAGTATTTT.